This T cell receptor beta chain stems from a study of T cells in localized non-small cell lung cancer. Clones were read by immunoSEQ multiplex PCR, and TCRdb kept only the in-frame ones, dropping some. Of roughly 20,000 clones in the sample, 88% were seen once. Trimming took off 5 bases at V and 1 base at J, with 5 bases between the two ends. The CDR3 extends over 12 amino acids. Germline loops: CDR1 WSHSY, CDR2 SAAADI. Study-level points and caveats: In uninvolved adjacent lung, T cell clonality reached its highest value, exceeding tumor.

Regarding this clone: What it recognizes is unknown.

This chain joins TRBV10-2 and TRBJ1-1; D gene unclear. Material: peripheral blood mononuclear cells, obtained before any cancer treatment. This clonotype was obtained from a male donor older than 55 with stage II lung adenocarcinoma. CDR3 region: CASSFRNTEAFF. The DNA of the CDR3 is TGCGCCAGCAGTTTCAGGAACACTGAAGCTTTCTTT.